This T cell receptor beta chain stems from a study of blood T cells in healthy people across ages (dated by TCRdb to the mid-2010s). General notes on the study: In model experiments, template switching captured about one uniquely barcoded TCR beta cDNA molecule for every two T cells. To track age-related changes in TCR beta repertoire diversity, the study relied on deep sequencing normalized with unique cDNA molecular identifiers. Four age groups were formed from the donors: young (average roughly 16 years), middle-aged (approximately 41), aged (62) and long-lived (about 75). To avoid experimental bias, donors of different ages were distributed randomly across sequencing lanes. For two donors (one aged 18 to 30 and one aged 80 or older), the study analyzed two additional independent replicas of 1 million unique cDNA reads from the same blood draw.

Systemically healthy Caucasian individuals from Russia, 39 in total and aged roughly 6 to 100 years, were included as donors. About 10 milliliters of peripheral blood were drawn from each donor into EDTA-treated Vacutainer tubes. Ficoll-Paque density-gradient centrifugation was used to isolate PBMCs, with at least 7 million obtained per sample. Trizol reagent was used to extract total RNA from the PBMCs, yielding at least 6 micrograms per sample. The percentages of naive CD45RAhigh/CD27high T cells were determined by flow cytometry on a PBMC aliquot from every donor. Overall study results and their limits: As age increased, observed TCR beta diversity per million T cells dropped in a roughly linear way, and a significant reduction was already evident by age 40. Conclusive comparison of naive and antigen-experienced compartments was prevented by the profiling of bulk unsorted PBMCs. Compared with the aged group, the long-lived group had more naive CD4+ T cells, fewer expanded clones and increased TCR diversity, a pattern suggesting age selection. Because donor CMV infection status was unknown, age-related changes in expanded clonotypes were potentially confounded. There was a strong correlation between observed TCR beta diversity and the percentage of naive T cells measured by flow cytometry. Estimates of total diversity based on one million sequenced T cells were regarded as lower bounds and as underestimates.

This clonotype was seen more than once but under ten times. Its specific antigen is unknown. The sample holds no much larger clone one base away, and base qualities are not on file. Sequences SEHNR (CDR1) and FQNEAQ (CDR2) are obtained from the germline V gene (reference sequence). Its CDR3 holds 13 amino acids, cysteine through phenylalanine. The read is trimmed to its CDR3 DNA, 39 bases read in frame from base 1. The receptor library was made with 5' RACE. For sequencing, an Illumina HiSeq 2500 was employed. The second PCR ran for about 7 to 11 cycles and used a J-beta primer mix along with a sample-barcoded 5' primer. Each TCR beta cDNA molecule received a unique molecular identifier from a template-switch 5' adaptor carrying 12 random nucleotides. Each sample yielded at least 2.5 million CDR3-containing paired-end reads. The Mint cDNA synthesis kit, primed by a TRBC-specific oligonucleotide, was used to synthesize first-strand cDNA from all RNA. All cDNA was treated with uracil-DNA glycosylase and then went through a first 18-cycle PCR with the universal primers M1SS and BC2_uni_R. From the authors' description of their analysis: For normalization, 1 million high-quality reads were randomly selected from each sample, with every read carrying a distinct molecular identifier. Instead of being binned into consensus sequences, reads that shared molecular identifiers were thrown out. MiTCR, with a Q25 quality threshold and the strictest error-elimination algorithm, was used for CDR3 identification, clonotype clustering and error correction. A nonparametric unseen species model using Euler transformation provided a lower-bound estimate of total TCR beta diversity. TCRdb reprocessing: public reads trimmed at Q25 with fastp, clones called with MiXCR, in-frame beta chains kept. When rows share a CDR3 protein, they turn into one entry using the most common DNA and genes. The V and J calls shown here were made by TCRdb, not taken from the authors' results. In all, the sample holds 800,000 or so distinct CDR3 sequences, and less than 60% of those were seen once. Roughly 18% of the sample belongs to the ten largest clones.

The sample was blood. The TCR originated in a man older than 75 in good health. The chain is made from TRBV7-9 and TRBJ2-7; the D segment cannot be called with confidence. TRBJ2-5 explains the end of the DNA better; the J call may be wrong. The CDR3 sequence is CASSLGDGETQYF. The bases are TGTGCCAGCAGCTTAGGAGATGGGGAGACCCAGTACTTC.